Below are 11 T cell receptor beta chains sequenced from a single sample in a study of T cell repertoires in cytomegalovirus infection. Each CDR3 protein gets one entry after TCRdb re-called the reads with MiXCR. The sample records about 130,000 distinct CDR3 sequences, 7% to 10% being singletons. Sequencing was performed on PBMCs. The receptor set was obtained from a human donor in good health (CMV status not recorded). Some clones in this sample may be carry-over from other donors' samples.

V is TRBV19 and J is TRBJ2-1, with D perhaps TRBD1 (6 bases). The CDR3 totals 13 residues. Germline values: CDR1 LNHDA, CDR2 SQIVND (reference sequence). With 8 bases removed from V and 6 bases from J, the gap between germline ends came to 14 bases. CDR3: CASSQGRGNEQFF. The CDR3 DNA sequence: TGTGCCAGTTCACAGGGACGAGGCAATGAGCAGTTCTTC.

This clonotype was counted many times. The chain recombines TRBV12-3 or TRBV12-4 with TRBJ2-1; D gene uncertain. The CDR3 is 18 residues long. Trimming pared 2 bases from V and 0 bases from J, leaving 17 bases between. CDR3: CASSLKVGGLDSYNEQFF. The CDR3 DNA reads as TGTGCCAGCAGTTTAAAGGTTGGCGGCCTAGACTCCTACAATGAGCAGTTCTTC.

The chain employs TRBV2 and TRBJ1-5, with 9 bases fitting TRBD1. Germline V CDR1 and CDR2: SNHLY, FYNNEI. This CDR3 spans 15 amino acids. V shed 8 bases, J shed 4 bases, and the junction held 9 bases outside the gene matches. DNA of the CDR3: TGTGCCAGCTGCCCGGGACAGGGTGCTAATCAGCCCCAGCATTTT. Its translation: CASCPGQGANQPQHF.

The table lists this clonotype with many counts. The chain joins TRBV27 to TRBJ2-7; 15 bases are a match to TRBD2. Germline V gene data show CDR1 as MNHEY and CDR2 as SMNVEV (reference sequence). This CDR3 region has 13 residues. J gave up 9 bases and V 6 bases, and 3 bases lay outside the gene matches. CDR3 region: CASRGLAGGWQYF. The CDR3 DNA sequence: TGTGCCAGCAGGGGACTAGCGGGGGGTTGGCAGTACTTC.

In this sample, this clonotype turned up a few times. The chain couples TRBV20-1 to TRBJ2-3; tentatively, D is TRBD2 (6 bases). CDR3 length equals 17 residues. V was trimmed by 1 base and J by 0 bases, leaving 17 bases between them. The germline V gene encodes CDR1 DFQATT and CDR2 SNEGSKA (reference sequence). CDR3 in DNA: TGCAGTGCTAGAGGAAGTCACCGGGACTCCAGCACAGATACGCAGTATTTT. As protein: CSARGSHRDSSTDTQYF.

This clonotype was detected only a few times. The chain carries TRBV6-5 and TRBJ1-6; TRBD1 matches at 8 bases. This CDR3 has 14 amino acids. Trimming removed 6 bases from V and 9 bases from J; junction bases left unmatched: 7. CDR1 is MNHEY, CDR2 SVGAGI, per germline. CDR3 coding DNA: TGTGCCAGCAGGCAACAGGGGGGGACTTCACCCCTCCACTTT. Translation gives CASRQQGGTSPLHF.

Concerning this clonotype: Since a much larger clone is just one base distant, this may be a read error. V usage is TRBV11-2 and J usage is TRBJ1-3, with D possibly TRBD1 on 6 matching bases. CDR3 length: 13 residues. Germline loops: CDR1 SGHAT, CDR2 FQNNGV. Trimming took 4 bases from V and 3 from J, leaving 7 bases between them. The CDR3 DNA follows: TGTGCCAGCAGCTCAGGGGATGGAAACACCATATATTTT. Amino acid sequence: CASSSGDGNTIYF.

This clonotype has a handful of counts. The chain uses TRBV2 and TRBJ2-2; TRBD2 might be the D (6 bases). The CDR3 loop spans 13 amino acids. Germline lookup yields CDR1 SNHLY and CDR2 FYNNEI. V lost 4 bases and J lost 5, with 8 bases in between. DNA of the CDR3: TGTGCCAGCAGTGTGGAGGGAACCGGGGAGCTGTTTTTT. Its protein is CASSVEGTGELFF. The variable domain in full, completed from reference TRBV2 and TRBJ2-2, reads EPEVTQTPSHQVTQMGQEVILRCVPISNHLYFYWYRQILGQKVEFLVSFYNNEISEKSEIFDDQFSVERPDGSNFTLKIRSTKLEDSAMYFCASSVEGTGELFFGEGSRLTVL.

At least ten counts were recorded for this clonotype. This chain connects TRBV7-2 to TRBJ1-2; 8 bases align to TRBD1. The ends lost 4 bases at V and 1 base at J; junction bases unmatched: 5. This CDR3 has 15 residues. Germline V gene data show CDR1 as SGHTA and CDR2 as FQGNSA. CDR3 protein: CASSSRTGINYGYTF. The CDR3 nucleotides read TGTGCCAGCAGCTCCCGGACAGGGATTAACTATGGCTACACCTTC.

This clonotype was detected many times. V is TRBV7-2 and J is TRBJ1-1; no firm D call. The V gene lost 4 bases and the J gene lost 5 bases, with 11 bases spanning the gap. The CDR3 is made up of 13 amino acids. Germline CDR1 reads SGHTA; CDR2 reads FQGNSA. CDR3 sequence (DNA): TGTGCCAGCAGCTCCGAAGGGAATACTGAAGCTTTCTTT. This gives the protein CASSSEGNTEAFF. The whole variable domain, remainder taken from reference TRBV7-2 and TRBJ1-1, is GAGVSQSPSNKVTEKGKDVELRCDPISGHTALYWYRQSLGQGLEFLIYFQGNSAPDKSGLPSDRFSAERTGGSVSTLTIQRTQQEDSAVYLCASSSEGNTEAFFGQGTRLTVV.

This clonotype was seen ten or more times. This chain links TRBV19 with TRBJ1-3, with no clear D. The germline gives CDR1 LNHDA, CDR2 SQIVND (reference sequence). The CDR3 has 17 amino acids. The V and J ends lost 5 bases and 0 bases respectively, with 17 bases between them. CDR3 bases: TGTGCCAGTAGTTCCAAAGGAACACGGAGCTCTGGAAACACCATATATTTT. Translated, it gives CASSSKGTRSSGNTIYF.